This TCR beta chain was sequenced in a study of glioma-infiltrating T cells. General observations from the study: Only very few CDR3 sequences appeared in both tissue and blood.

This clonotype occurred a few times. What it recognizes is unknown. TCR alpha and beta CDR3 regions were amplified from RNA using iRepertoire nested multiplex PCR. TCRdb analysed the multiplex PCR reads with MiXCR anew, one entry per CDR3 protein. Here the sample spans under 150,000 distinct CDR3 sequences, around 25% being singletons. The specimen was glioma tissue, nonneoplastic brain tissue, or PBMCs (not recorded which). This TCR was sampled from a human donor with low-grade glioma or glioblastoma, undergoing nonglioma brain surgery, or in good health (not recorded which).

The CDR3 DNA is TGTGCCAGCAGCTTAGATCAGAGGGGCATTCAGTACTTC. This translates into CASSLDQRGIQYF. The J gene is TRBJ2-4, the V gene TRBV11-2; either TRBD1 or TRBD2 may fit D (5 bases each). The V gene lost 0 bases and the J gene lost 9 bases, with 9 bases spanning the gap. CDR1 is SGHAT and CDR2 is FQNNGV in the germline V gene. The CDR3 sequence is 13 residues long.